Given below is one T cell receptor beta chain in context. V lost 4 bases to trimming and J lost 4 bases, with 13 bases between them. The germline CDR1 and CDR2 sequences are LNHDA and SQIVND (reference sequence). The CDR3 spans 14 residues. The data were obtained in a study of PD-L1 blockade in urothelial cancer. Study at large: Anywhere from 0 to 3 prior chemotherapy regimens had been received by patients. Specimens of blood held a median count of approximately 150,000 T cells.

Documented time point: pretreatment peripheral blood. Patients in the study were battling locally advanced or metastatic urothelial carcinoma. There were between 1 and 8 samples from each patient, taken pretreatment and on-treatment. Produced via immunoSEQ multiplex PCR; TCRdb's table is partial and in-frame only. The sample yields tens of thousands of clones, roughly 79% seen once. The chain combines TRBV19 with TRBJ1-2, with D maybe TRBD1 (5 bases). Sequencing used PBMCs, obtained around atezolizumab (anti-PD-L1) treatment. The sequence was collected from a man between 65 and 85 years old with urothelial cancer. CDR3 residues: CASSTLGTVYGYTF. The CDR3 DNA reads TGTGCCAGTAGTACCCTCGGGACTGTCTATGGCTACACCTTC.